These 20 T cell receptor beta chains originate from one sample sequenced in a study of post-analysis software for immune sequencing data. Broader study findings: Elevated frequency relative to controls characterized four to six TRBV segments in patients, TRBV5-6, TRBV5-1 and TRBV20-1 among them.

Their antigens remain unidentified. The TCR beta cDNA libraries carried unique molecular identifiers. TCRdb ran MiXCR on the PCR reads and lists one entry per CDR3 protein. The data show about 820,000 distinct CDR3 sequences, with roughly 50% seen just once and 4.6% held by the top ten. The sample taken for sequencing was blood. All receptors derive from a girl aged 5 to 17 with multiple sclerosis.

This clonotype has only a few counts. This chain uses TRBV7-2 with TRBJ2-1; TRBD2 might be the D (6 bases). Trimming removed 5 bases at V and 3 bases at J, with 14 bases between. This CDR3 contains 15 residues. The germline gives CDR1 SGHTA, CDR2 FQGNSA. The DNA for the CDR3 is TGTGCCAGCAGCATGACTCCGGGGGTCTACAATGAGCAGTTCTTC. The encoded protein is CASSMTPGVYNEQFF.

The chain links TRBV9 to TRBJ2-1; the D gene is possibly TRBD1 (6 bases). V lost 0 bases to trimming and J lost 4 bases, with 11 bases between them. Germline V gene sequence: CDR1 SGDLS, CDR2 YYNGEE. This CDR3 region has 15 residues. The CDR3 DNA sequence: TGTGCCAGCAGCGTAGCGGACAGTCCTTACAATGAGCAGTTCTTC. Its translation is CASSVADSPYNEQFF.

With respect to this clonotype: Compared with germline, one end of the junction differs, possibly owing to a read error. V and J are TRBV3-1 and TRBJ2-7; D is tentatively TRBD1 or TRBD2 (6 bases each). The germline V gene encodes CDR1 LGHDT and CDR2 YNNKEL (reference sequence). The CDR3 is 15 amino acids. Here the CDR3 reads CANSHFPGAFYEQYF. Written as DNA, the CDR3 is TGTGCCAACAGCCATTTCCCGGGGGCGTTTTACGAGCAGTACTTC.

With regard to this clonotype: At one of its ends the junction is not consistent with the germline gene, which may arise from a read error. V usage is TRBV10-3 and J usage is TRBJ1-2, with D possibly being TRBD1 (5 bases). Per the germline V gene, CDR1 is ENHRY and CDR2 is SYGVKD. The CDR3 consists of 12 residues. CDR3 bases: TGTGCCATCAGTGAGTCGGGGGGAATCTACATCTTC. It encodes CAISESGGIYIF.

This clonotype was recorded a few times. The chain couples TRBV7-3 to TRBJ2-7, with unresolved D. The V end was cut by 5 bases, the J end by 5 bases, with 16 bases between. The CDR3 is 14 residues long. Germline assignment: CDR1 SGHTA and CDR2 FQGTGA. The CDR3 bases are TGTGCCAGCAGCCTAGGGTCTCTCTTAGACGAGCAGTACTTC. It encodes CASSLGSLLDEQYF.

This rearrangement joins TRBV29-1 to TRBJ2-4; possibly TRBD1 for D (6 bases). Judging by the DNA end, TRBJ2-7 fits better; the J call may be wrong. Germline lookup yields CDR1 SQVTM and CDR2 ANQGSEA. The CDR3 is 12 amino acids. The CDR3 nucleotides read TGCAGCGTTTGGACAGCGGCCTACGAGCAGTACTTC. Translating gives CSVWTAAYEQYF.

The chain employs TRBV19 and TRBJ2-3; 8 bases align to TRBD2. Trimming took 3 bases from V and 4 from J; bases not matched to a gene: 12. The CDR3 extends over 17 amino acids. CDR1 is LNHDA, CDR2 SQIVND, per germline (reference sequence). The CDR3 DNA reads as TGTGCCAGTAGTATCTCCGGGACTAGACGGAGAGCAGATACGCAGTATTTT. Translation: CASSISGTRRRADTQYF.

This clonotype was seen a few times. V gene TRBV5-1 combines with J gene TRBJ1-1; D ambiguous. Germline CDR1 SGHRS, CDR2 YFSETQ. Trimming left V 4 bases short and J 7 bases short, with 14 bases between. This CDR3 has 13 residues. The CDR3 spells CASSPSPGLEAFF. In DNA, the CDR3 is TGCGCCAGCAGCCCATCCCCCGGACTTGAAGCTTTCTTT.

This rearrangement joins TRBV5-6 to TRBJ2-1, with D possibly being TRBD1 (6 bases). Germline CDR1 reads SGHDT; CDR2 reads YYEEEE. The V and J ends lost 3 bases and 4 bases respectively, with 17 bases between them. CDR3 length equals 16 residues. CDR3 region: CASSYTRQEIYNEQFF. CDR3 DNA sequence: TGTGCCAGCAGCTATACCAGACAGGAGATTTACAATGAGCAGTTCTTC. Full variable domain (rest looked up from reference TRBV5-6 and TRBJ2-1): DAGVTQSPTHLIKTRGQQVTLRCSPKSGHDTVSWYQQALGQGPQFIFQYYEEEERQRGNFPDRFSGHQFPNYSSELNVNALLLGDSALYLCASSYTRQEIYNEQFFGPGTRLTVL.

This chain uses TRBV4-1 with TRBJ2-1, with D perhaps TRBD1 (5 bases). This CDR3 comprises 16 residues. V was shortened by 1 base and J by 3 bases, with 13 bases between the two germline ends. Germline V gives CDR1 MGHRA, CDR2 YSYEKL. CDR3 nucleotide sequence: TGCGCCAGCAGCCAAGGTGATCAGGGTAACTACAATGAGCAGTTCTTC. This translates into CASSQGDQGNYNEQFF.

V is TRBV3-1 and J is TRBJ2-5; 9 nucleotides line up with TRBD1. The V gene's germline CDR1 is LGHDT and CDR2 YNNKEL (reference sequence). V lost 4 bases, J lost 7 bases, and 10 bases stayed unmatched. This CDR3 is built from 15 residues. The CDR3 bases are TGTGCCAGCAGCCGACGGACAGGGGCTGTCGGGACCCAGTACTTC. This translates into CASSRRTGAVGTQYF.

V is TRBV27 and J is TRBJ2-1; 9 bases are shared with TRBD1. The CDR3 consists of 18 residues. V lost 5 bases and J lost 0; bases outside the gene matches: 11. Germline loops: CDR1 MNHEY, CDR2 SMNVEV (reference sequence). The CDR3: CASSLRDRARSSYNEQFF. For the CDR3, the DNA is TGTGCCAGCAGTCTCCGGGACAGGGCGCGTAGCTCCTACAATGAGCAGTTCTTC.

This clonotype occurred a few times. The chain employs TRBV27 and TRBJ1-1; no clear D gene. This CDR3 is built from 14 residues. Germline V gene lookup returns CDR1 MNHEY and CDR2 SMNVEV (reference sequence). Trimming left V 2 bases short and J 0 bases short, with 7 bases between. CDR3 loop: CASSLTSVNTEAFF. The CDR3 DNA reads TGTGCCAGCAGTTTAACGTCCGTGAACACTGAAGCTTTCTTT.

Only a few counts were recorded for this clonotype. J is TRBJ2-7 and V is TRBV12-3 or TRBV12-4; the match to TRBD2 covers 8 bases. There are 16 residues in the CDR3. J lost 3 bases, V lost 6 bases, and 13 bases had no gene match. CDR3 bases: TGTGCCAGCAGCCCGAGTGGCAGCGGGGGCTTCTACGAGCAGTACTTC. It specifies CASSPSGSGGFYEQYF.

J is TRBJ2-1 and V is TRBV7-2; TRBD2 is a possible D gene (6 bases). The CDR3 runs 14 residues. Germline V gene data show CDR1 as SGHTA and CDR2 as FQGNSA. V lost 1 base and J 6 bases, leaving 10 bases between the germline ends. In DNA, the CDR3 is TGTGCCAGCAGCTTAGGGCCCGGGGGCAATGAGCAGTTCTTC. Amino acid sequence: CASSLGPGGNEQFF.

The chain combines TRBV20-1 with TRBJ2-6; D not certain. This CDR3 region has 17 residues. Per germline, CDR1 DFQATT and CDR2 SNEGSKA (reference sequence). Between the trimmed V and J ends, which lost 3 bases and 0 bases, there was a span of 15 bases. In DNA, the CDR3 is TGCAGTGCTAGTTGGACCTATGAATACTCTGGGGCCAACGTCCTGACTTTC. The encoded protein is CSASWTYEYSGANVLTF.

This clonotype was picked up one time. The chain has TRBV7-2 and TRBJ1-2; no clear D. The V gene lost 5 bases and the J gene lost 8 bases, with 18 bases spanning the gap. The germline V gene has CDR1 SGHTA and CDR2 FQGNSA. The CDR3 extends over 14 amino acids. DNA of the CDR3: TGTACCAGCAGCGAGAGGCCGCCCCTGGGAGGCTACACCTTC. Translated: CTSSERPPLGGYTF.

A few counts support this clonotype. The chain recombines TRBV7-2 with TRBJ2-5; D is uncertain. This CDR3 region has 13 residues. CDR1 and CDR2 from the germline V gene are SGHTA and FQGNSA. The germline V and J ends were trimmed by 5 bases and 2 bases, with 9 bases remaining between them. The CDR3 nucleotides read TGTGCCAGCAGCCGGAGTCTACAAGAGACCCAGTACTTC. Translating gives CASSRSLQETQYF. Filled out from reference TRBV7-2 and TRBJ2-5, the complete variable domain reads GAGVSQSPSNKVTEKGKDVELRCDPISGHTALYWYRQSLGQGLEFLIYFQGNSAPDKSGLPSDRFSAERTGGSVSTLTIQRTQQEDSAVYLCASSRSLQETQYFGPGTRLLVL.

This clonotype was picked up a small number of times. The V call is TRBV7-9, the J call TRBJ2-3; the D gene is possibly TRBD2 (6 bases). V lost 1 base to trimming and J lost 5 bases, with 13 bases between them. The CDR3 totals 15 residues. The V gene's germline CDR1 is SEHNR and CDR2 FQNEAQ (reference sequence). Written as DNA, the CDR3 is TGTGCCAGCAGCTTAGAGAGGGGCGGGATAGATACGCAGTATTTT. Translation gives CASSLERGGIDTQYF.

The rearrangement links TRBV7-9 to TRBJ2-5; TRBD2 is a possible D gene (5 bases). The closer fit of TRBJ2-7 to the DNA end suggests the J call may be wrong. CDR1 is SEHNR and CDR2 is FQNEAQ in the germline V gene (reference sequence). This CDR3 contains 13 residues. As DNA, the CDR3 is TGTGCCAGCACCCTAGGTCGGGAAGCCGAGCAGTACTTC. It specifies CASTLGREAEQYF.